The 14 T cell receptor beta chains reported below all come from one sample, sequenced in a study of shared clonotypes between healthy human individuals. Produced via immunoSEQ multiplex PCR; TCRdb's table is partial and in-frame only. The data contain around 2,000,000 clones, roughly 94% of them singletons. Sequencing used naive CD4+ T cells sorted from blood. Indicated subset: CD45RA+ positively selected. The receptors come from a man younger than 30 in good health.

The chain combines TRBV6-1 with TRBJ2-5; a possible D gene is TRBD1 (5 bases). This CDR3 contains 13 residues. Germline V gene sequence: CDR1 MNHNS, CDR2 SASEGT. V was clipped by 8 bases and J by 3 bases, with 13 bases between them. The CDR3 sequence is CASVIWGEETQYF. The CDR3 DNA sequence: TGTGCCAGCGTTATCTGGGGCGAAGAGACCCAGTACTTC.

This clone has more than one count but fewer than ten. The V call is TRBV19, the J call TRBJ2-3; no clear D gene. Trimming took off 4 bases at V and 2 bases at J, with 7 bases between the two ends. This CDR3 is built from 13 residues. Germline V gives CDR1 LNHDA, CDR2 SQIVND (reference sequence). CDR3: CASSTSNTDTQYF. The DNA of the CDR3 is TGTGCCAGTAGTACAAGCAACACAGATACGCAGTATTTT.

The CDR3 reads CAIRGDTDTQYF. CDR3 nucleotide sequence: TGTGCCATCCGGGGGGACACAGATACGCAGTATTTT. The chain carries TRBV6-5 and TRBJ2-3; 7 bases align to TRBD2. The CDR3 has 12 amino acids. Trimming cost V 10 bases and J 2 bases; bases outside gene matches: 3. In germline, CDR1 is MNHEY, CDR2 SVGAGI.

In this sample, this clone turned up once. This chain links TRBV5-4 with TRBJ1-2; D unresolved. V lost 0 bases and J 1 base, leaving 7 bases between the germline ends. Germline loops: CDR1 SGHNT, CDR2 YYREEE (reference sequence). The CDR3 contains 14 residues. The CDR3 protein is CASSLDRSNYGYTF. The CDR3 DNA reads TGTGCCAGCAGCTTGGATCGAAGTAACTATGGCTACACCTTC.

The chain joins TRBV6-5 to TRBJ2-1, with TRBD1 as a possible D gene (5 bases). The V gene lost 5 bases and the J gene lost 5 bases, with 10 bases spanning the gap. Germline CDR1 reads MNHEY; CDR2 reads SVGAGI. The CDR3 runs to 13 residues. CDR3: CASSLNRNNEQFF. CDR3 nucleotides: TGTGCCAGCAGTCTTAACAGGAACAATGAGCAGTTCTTC.

V and J are TRBV10-2 and TRBJ2-7, with D maybe TRBD2 (5 bases). CDR1 is WSHSY and CDR2 is SAAADI in the germline V gene. The CDR3 contains 13 residues. Deletions cut 5 bases from V and 0 bases from J, with 8 bases between. CDR3: CASSREYSYEQYF. The DNA for the CDR3 is TGCGCCAGCAGTCGGGAATACTCCTACGAGCAGTACTTC.

V and J are TRBV6-1 and TRBJ1-1, with D possibly being TRBD1 (5 bases). This CDR3 region has 13 residues. V was cut by 1 base and J by 8 bases, with 11 bases left in between. Looked up from germline, CDR1 is MNHNS and CDR2 is SASEGT. In nucleotides, the CDR3 is TGTGCCAGCAGTGAAGTAAGGGGCGGGGAAGCTTTCTTT. As protein: CASSEVRGGEAFF.

This chain links TRBV9 with TRBJ2-7; D gene ambiguous. The germline V gene encodes CDR1 SGDLS and CDR2 YYNGEE. The V and J ends lost 0 bases and 5 bases respectively, with 9 bases between them. This CDR3 spans 13 amino acids. CDR3 sequence: CASSVGSRDEQYF. The CDR3 DNA follows: TGTGCCAGCAGCGTAGGGTCCCGGGACGAGCAGTACTTC. Filled out from reference TRBV9 and TRBJ2-7, the complete variable domain reads DSGVTQTPKHLITATGQRVTLRCSPRSGDLSVYWYQQSLDQGLQFLIQYYNGEERAKGNILERFSAQQFPDLHSELNLSSLELGDSALYFCASSVGSRDEQYFGPGTRLTVT.

The chain is built from TRBV4-3 and TRBJ2-3; 11 bases line up with TRBD2. The CDR3 spans 13 residues. The trim removed 6 bases at V and 5 bases at J, leaving 1 base unmatched. The germline CDR1 and CDR2 sequences are LGHNA and YSLEER. The CDR3 region has the DNA TGCGCCAGCAGGGGACTAGCGGAAGATACGCAGTATTTT. The encoded protein is CASRGLAEDTQYF.

J is TRBJ1-2 and V is TRBV29-1, with 10 bases identical to TRBD1. Germline CDR1 reads SQVTM; CDR2 reads ANQGSEA. The CDR3 is 13 residues long. V lost 5 bases to trimming and J lost 6 bases; unmatched junction nucleotides: 6. In nucleotides, the CDR3 is TGCAGCGTTCCCCCCGGGACAGGGGATGGCTACACCTTC. It specifies CSVPPGTGDGYTF.

The CDR3 sequence is CASSTVGVGAFF. The DNA for the CDR3 is TGTGCCAGCAGTACGGTAGGGGTAGGAGCTTTCTTT. The chain links TRBV6-5 to TRBJ1-1; weak D call: TRBD1 (5 bases). V lost 5 bases to trimming and J lost 10 bases, with 14 bases between them. The CDR3 is 12 residues long. The germline CDR1 and CDR2 sequences are MNHEY and SVGAGI.

The chain is built from TRBV6-1 and TRBJ1-2, with a tentative D call TRBD1 (5 bases). Germline assignment: CDR1 MNHNS and CDR2 SASEGT. V was trimmed by 4 bases and J by 0 bases, leaving 15 bases between them. This CDR3 is 16 amino acids long. The CDR3 loop reads CASSGQFLSTNYGYTF. In DNA, the CDR3 is TGTGCCAGCAGTGGACAGTTCCTCTCAACTAACTATGGCTACACCTTC.

As regards this clone: Other DNA sequences in this specimen translate into the identical CDR3. The chain recombines TRBV9 with TRBJ2-5; 12 bases line up with TRBD2. CDR3 length equals 16 residues. The V gene end was trimmed by 2 bases and the J gene end by 2 bases; junction bases not matched to a gene: 4. Germline V gene lookup returns CDR1 SGDLS and CDR2 YYNGEE. The CDR3 region is CASSVAGTSGQETQYF. CDR3 coding DNA: TGTGCCAGCAGCGTCGCCGGGACTAGCGGGCAAGAGACCCAGTACTTC.

The chain has TRBV5-8 and TRBJ1-6; 8 nucleotides match TRBD1. CDR1 is SGHTS, CDR2 YDEGEE, per germline. The V gene end was trimmed by 5 bases and the J gene end by 6 bases; junction bases not matched to a gene: 13. This CDR3 region has 17 residues. This CDR3 reads CASSPWSGGGPNSPLHF. The CDR3 DNA reads as TGTGCCAGCAGTCCCTGGTCAGGGGGCGGCCCTAATTCACCCCTCCACTTT.